This entry lists 2 T cell receptor beta chains sequenced from one sample in a study of human T cells and chemical hapten exposure (dated by TCRdb to the early 2020s). The time point label for this specimen denotes: pre-sensitization, week 0. This specimen's treatment or condition label, interpreted: therapeutic diphenylcyclopropenone sensitization with weekly scalp DPC. The method was RACE. Instrument on record: NextSeq 500. In-frame beta chains were kept once TCRdb had trimmed the public reads at Q25 with fastp and called clones with MiXCR. Each entry merges the rows of one CDR3 protein and shows their most common DNA and genes. The sample table records approximately 400,000 distinct CDR3 sequences; roughly 5% of these occur just once. The ten largest account for around 2.6% of the sample. This specimen consisted of whole blood, obtained in connection with sensitization to the hapten diphenylcyclopropenone (DPC). The receptor source for this set is a woman aged 45 to 65 with alopecia areata. Some clones in this sample may be carry-over from other donors' samples.

A few counts support this clonotype. The genes are TRBV29-1 and TRBJ2-2; TRBD2 agrees at 7 bases. The CDR3 is 15 residues long. Germline lookup yields CDR1 SQVTM and CDR2 ANQGSEA. V gave up 3 bases and J gave up 4 bases; unmatched junction bases: 8. CDR3 DNA sequence: TGCAGCGTTGAGCCGGGGACTACGAGCACCGGGGAGCTGTTTTTT. Translation: CSVEPGTTSTGELFF.

In its sample, this clonotype was seen a few times. The chain employs TRBV28 and TRBJ1-2; 9 nucleotides align to TRBD1. The CDR3 is made up of 15 amino acids. Germline V CDR1 and CDR2: MDHEN, SYDVKM. V dropped 7 bases and J dropped 4; count of bases not matched to a gene: 10. The CDR3 DNA sequence: TGTGCCAGCACCAATATCGACAGGGGGAGCTATGGCTACACCTTC. Protein: CASTNIDRGSYGYTF.